The 17 T cell receptor beta chains listed next were all sequenced from one sample in a study of cytomegalovirus exposure and HLA in healthy donors. The PCR was carried out with 60 Vbeta primers and 13 Jbeta primers. Only in-frame clones appear in the TCRdb table, and some are missing; sequencing was by immunoSEQ multiplex PCR. The data contain more than 55,000 clones, roughly 74% of them seen just once; the ten biggest clones take up around 10%. The sequencing sample was made of PBMCs. All receptors come from a woman aged 55-70 years in good health and CMV-seropositive.

The gene calls are TRBV4-1 and TRBJ2-2; 9 nucleotides match TRBD2. Germline assignment: CDR1 MGHRA and CDR2 YSYEKL. The CDR3 contains 17 residues. V shed 1 base and J 4 bases; nucleotides not matched to a gene: 7. This chain's CDR3 is CASSQGFAGGRTGELFF. CDR3 DNA sequence: TGCGCCAGCAGCCAAGGGTTTGCGGGGGGGCGCACCGGGGAGCTGTTTTTT.

The chain couples TRBV5-1 to TRBJ2-5; 13 bases are a match to TRBD2. The CDR3 has 16 amino acids. J was trimmed by 7 bases and V by 6 bases; bases with no gene match: 12. Germline V gives CDR1 SGHRS, CDR2 YFSETQ. This chain's CDR3 is CASTGLAGENRGTQYF. Here the CDR3 DNA reads TGCGCCAGCACAGGACTAGCGGGAGAGAATCGGGGGACCCAGTACTTC.

CDR3 nucleotide sequence: TGTGCCAGCATGTCGGGTAGAAGCAATCAGCCCCAGCATTTT. Translated: CASMSGRSNQPQHF. J is TRBJ1-5 and V is TRBV2; D is unresolved. This CDR3 is 14 amino acids long. Trimming left V 7 bases short and J 1 base short, with 11 bases between. CDR1 and CDR2 from the germline V gene are SNHLY and FYNNEI.

The genes are TRBV5-6 and TRBJ2-7; the match to TRBD2 covers 9 bases. The CDR3 has 14 amino acids. CDR1 and CDR2 from the germline V gene are SGHDT and YYEEEE. V was clipped by 6 bases and J by 6 bases; unmatched bases: 10. Written as DNA, the CDR3 is TGTGCCAGCACCCGGAACGGGCGGGGGGGCGAGCAGTACTTC. Translated, it gives CASTRNGRGGEQYF.

The chain uses TRBV7-2 and TRBJ2-2; 8 bases map to TRBD1. After removal of 6 bases from V and 5 bases from J, the junction contained 8 bases not matched to a gene. CDR3 length equals 15 residues. The V gene's germline CDR1 is SGHTA and CDR2 FQGNSA. CDR3 in amino acids: CASRTGQGATGELFF. For the CDR3, the DNA is TGTGCCAGCAGAACAGGGCAGGGGGCGACCGGGGAGCTGTTTTTT.

This chain links TRBV29-1 with TRBJ2-1, with 7 bases fitting TRBD2. The germline CDR1 and CDR2 sequences are SQVTM and ANQGSEA. The CDR3 spans 15 residues. Trimming at V came to 6 bases and at J to 5 bases, leaving 13 bases not matched to a gene. This CDR3 reads CSVNLAARGNNEQFF. CDR3 nucleotides: TGCAGCGTAAACCTAGCGGCCCGAGGGAACAATGAGCAGTTCTTC.

This clone has a single count. The rearrangement joins TRBV4-2 to TRBJ2-7; 9 positions match TRBD2. The CDR3 has 16 residues. The V gene's germline CDR1 is LGHNA and CDR2 YNFKEQ. The ends lost 0 bases at V and 5 bases at J; junction bases unmatched: 8. CDR3 coding DNA: TGTGCCAGCAGCCAAGAAGGTAGCGGGAGAAGGAACGAGCAGTACTTC. Protein product: CASSQEGSGRRNEQYF.

Here the CDR3 reads CASSPGQGSYNEQFF. CDR3 DNA: TGTGCCAGCAGTCCGGGACAGGGGTCTTACAATGAGCAGTTCTTC. This chain connects TRBV2 to TRBJ2-1, with 10 bases that match TRBD1. Trimming took 5 bases from V and 4 from J; bases not matched to a gene: 5. The CDR3 loop spans 15 amino acids. Germline values: CDR1 SNHLY, CDR2 FYNNEI.

The chain is built from TRBV5-1 and TRBJ1-5; D is possibly TRBD1 (5 bases). Germline-derived CDR1 and CDR2 are SGHRS and YFSETQ. V lost 0 bases to trimming and J lost 3 bases, with 10 bases between them. CDR3 size: 15 residues. The CDR3 coding sequence is TGCGCCAGCAGCTTGGAGGGGCAGGCCAATCAGCCCCAGCATTTT. Encoded protein: CASSLEGQANQPQHF.

The CDR3 sequence is CASSTGLSKETQYF. The CDR3 DNA is TGCGCCAGCAGCACGGGACTTTCTAAAGAGACCCAGTACTTC. The V call is TRBV5-1, the J call TRBJ2-5, with D possibly matching TRBD2 (6 bases). From germline, CDR1 is SGHRS and CDR2 YFSETQ. Between the trimmed V and J ends, which lost 4 bases and 3 bases, there was a span of 13 bases. The CDR3 runs 14 residues.

The chain couples TRBV6-4 to TRBJ1-1; tentative D call: TRBD1 (5 bases). CDR1 and CDR2 (germline): MRHNA, SNTAGT. V lost 0 bases to trimming and J lost 5 bases, with 10 bases between them. There are 14 residues in the CDR3. CDR3 residues: CASSDSPKGTEAFF. The CDR3 DNA reads TGTGCCAGCAGTGACTCCCCAAAGGGGACTGAAGCTTTCTTT.

The rearrangement uses TRBV6-1 and TRBJ2-7; D is possibly TRBD1 (5 bases). Germline CDR1 is MNHNS and CDR2 is SASEGT. This CDR3 region has 19 residues. The V end was cut by 1 base, the J end by 4 bases, with 26 bases between. CDR3 sequence: CASSEGPRQTLRAKYEQYF. The CDR3 nucleotides are TGTGCCAGCAGTGAAGGGCCCCGACAGACACTGCGAGCAAAGTACGAGCAGTACTTC.

This rearrangement joins TRBV9 to TRBJ1-2; 7 nucleotides line up with TRBD1. V dropped 2 bases and J dropped 5; count of bases not matched to a gene: 9. The length of the CDR3 is 15 residues. Per germline, CDR1 SGDLS and CDR2 YYNGEE. The CDR3 here is CASSVDRDSRYGYTF. DNA for the CDR3: TGTGCCAGCAGCGTTGACCGGGACAGTAGGTATGGCTACACCTTC.

This sequence joins TRBV25-1 and TRBJ2-2, with a tentative D call TRBD2 (5 bases). The CDR3 length is 13 residues. The germline V gene encodes CDR1 MGHDK and CDR2 SYGVNS. Trimming took 5 bases from V and 11 from J, leaving 15 bases between them. In DNA form, the CDR3 reads TGTGCCAGCAGTCGTCGGACTGACGGAGAGCTGTTTTTT. Encoded protein: CASSRRTDGELFF.

The chain recombines TRBV19 with TRBJ1-5; 11 bases fit TRBD1. The CDR3 is 17 residues long. Germline-derived CDR1 and CDR2 are LNHDA and SQIVND (reference sequence). V lost 7 bases and J lost 0; bases outside the gene matches: 8. CDR3 region: CASNRGQGVYSNQPQHF. CDR3 coding DNA: TGTGCCAGTAATAGGGGACAGGGGGTTTATAGCAATCAGCCCCAGCATTTT.

This chain joins TRBV30 and TRBJ1-5; D is possibly TRBD1 (5 bases). From germline, CDR1 is GTSNPN and CDR2 SVGIG (reference sequence). The length of the CDR3 is 13 residues. V lost 7 bases and J lost 6, with 16 bases in between. The CDR3 is CALTVSGGQPQHF. The CDR3 DNA sequence: TGTGCCTTGACCGTCTCCGGGGGTCAGCCCCAGCATTTT. The full variable domain, rest sourced from reference TRBV30 and TRBJ1-5, is SQTIHQWPATLVQPVGSPLSLECTVEGTSNPNLYWYRQAAGRGLQLLFYSVGIGQISSEVPQNLSASRPQDRQFILSSKKLLLSDSGFYLCALTVSGGQPQHFGDGTRLSIL.

This clone appeared a single time. This chain uses TRBV2 with TRBJ1-6, with 8 bases that match TRBD1. CDR1 is SNHLY and CDR2 is FYNNEI in the germline V gene. The CDR3 runs to 14 residues. J lost 10 bases, V lost 9 bases, and 11 bases had no gene match. CDR3 in DNA: TGTGCCAGTTACCCTACAGGGGGAAACTCACCCCTCCACTTT. This gives the protein CASYPTGGNSPLHF.